The sequence of this TCR beta chain was determined in a study of monozygotic twins with inflammatory bowel disease. CDR3 size: 13 residues. Germline V gene data show CDR1 as MNHNS and CDR2 as SASEGT. Worth noting for this clonotype: Its antigen is not known.

TCRdb reprocessed the 5' RACE reads and stores each CDR3 protein as one record, lacking DNA. The sample has 80,000 or so distinct CDR3 sequences. General study findings and limits: Patient repertoires may have gained variability from differing immunosuppressive treatments. Especially where disease activity was present, IBD patients had fewer clonotypes in common with others than healthy twins did. No repertoire similarity difference was seen between concordant and discordant twins; power was possibly limited.

Sequenced: blood. The clonotype comes from a human donor with ulcerative colitis or Crohn's disease, or a healthy co-twin of an affected twin (not recorded which). The chain links TRBV6-1 to TRBJ2-3; TCRdb's assignment of TRBD1 cannot be checked, as there is no DNA. The CDR3 is CATGGQGAFTQYF.